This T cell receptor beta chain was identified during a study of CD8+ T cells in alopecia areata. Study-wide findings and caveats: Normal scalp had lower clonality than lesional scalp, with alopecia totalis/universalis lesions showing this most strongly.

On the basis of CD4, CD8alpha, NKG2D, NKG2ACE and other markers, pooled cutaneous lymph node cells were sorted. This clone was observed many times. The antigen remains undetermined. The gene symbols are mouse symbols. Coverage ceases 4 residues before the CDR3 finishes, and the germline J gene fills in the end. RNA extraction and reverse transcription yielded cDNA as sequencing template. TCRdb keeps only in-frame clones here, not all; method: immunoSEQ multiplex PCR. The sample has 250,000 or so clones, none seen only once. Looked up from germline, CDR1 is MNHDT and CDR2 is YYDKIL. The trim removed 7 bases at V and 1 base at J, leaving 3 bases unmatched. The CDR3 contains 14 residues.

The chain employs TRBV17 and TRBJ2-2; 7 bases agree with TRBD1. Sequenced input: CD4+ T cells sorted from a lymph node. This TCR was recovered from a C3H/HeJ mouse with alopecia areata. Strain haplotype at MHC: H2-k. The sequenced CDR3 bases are TGTGCTAGCAACCGGGACAGAAACACCGGG. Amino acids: CASNRDRNTG. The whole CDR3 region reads CASNRDRNTGQLYF. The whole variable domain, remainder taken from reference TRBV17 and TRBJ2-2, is DTTVKQNPRYKLARVGKPVNLICSQTMNHDTMYWYQKKPNQAPKLLLFYYDKILNREADTFEKFQSSRPNNSFCSLYIGSAGLEYSAMYLCASNRDRNTGQLYFGEGSKLTVL.